Sequencing of this T cell receptor (beta chain) was carried out in a study of post-analysis software for immune sequencing data. Study in general: Progressive-relapsing, secondary progressive and relapsing-remitting multiple sclerosis were among the disease courses included.

Unique molecular identifiers featured in each of the TCR beta cDNA libraries. TCRdb re-called the PCR reads with MiXCR, one entry per CDR3 protein. The sample holds about 540,000 distinct CDR3 sequences, around a third seen once. This clonotype appeared a few times. Its antigen is as yet unknown. Study findings and constraints: TRBV5-6, TRBV5-1 and TRBV20-1 belonged to a set of a handful of TRBV segments that were more frequent in patients than controls. Comparison with controls showed significantly lower normalized Chao1 diversity in multiple sclerosis patients.

This CDR3 is built from 14 residues. Trimming at V came to 2 bases and at J to 6 bases, leaving 5 bases not matched to a gene. Germline CDR1 and CDR2: MNHNY and SVGAGI (reference sequence). The TCR sequence derives from a girl aged 2-17 years with multiple sclerosis. The chain combines TRBV6-6 with TRBJ2-7; 9 bases are a match to TRBD1. The sequenced sample was blood. The CDR3 loop is CASSYTGQGREQYF. The CDR3 DNA sequence: TGTGCCAGCAGTTACACGGGACAGGGTCGCGAGCAGTACTTC.